This entry concerns a single TCR beta chain. This record belongs to a study of blood T cell repertoires in COVID-19. Background on the study: Acute-phase and convalescent COVID-19 samples originated in the United States, Italy and Spain. PBMCs, B-cell-depleted T cells, or T cells were the source of the cDNA or gDNA that made up the material.

CDR1 and CDR2 (germline): MDHEN, SYDVKM. V gave up 3 bases and J gave up 4 bases; unmatched junction bases: 4. The CDR3 is made up of 15 amino acids. In the original workflow: Nucleated cell number was recorded as an estimate derived from reference gene primer amplification. Here immunoSEQ multiplex PCR was the method, and the copy in TCRdb shows in-frame clones only, minus some. V and J calls and clone size are given by that table; D and trimming were obtained from the DNA. Here the sample spans about 49,000 clones, roughly 70% being singletons. This TCR came from a woman between 65 and 79 years old with acute or convalescent COVID-19. This chain uses TRBV28 with TRBJ1-5; 9 nucleotides agree with TRBD1. The sequenced sample was peripheral blood. CDR3 bases: TGTGCCAGCAGTTTTATGGGACAGGGAAATCAGCCCCAGCATTTT. This sequence encodes CASSFMGQGNQPQHF. Variable domain in full (rest from reference TRBV28 and TRBJ1-5): DVKVTQSSRYLVKRTGEKVFLECVQDMDHENMFWYRQDPGLGLRLIYFSYDVKMKEKGDIPEGYSVSREKKERFSLILESASTNQTSMYLCASSFMGQGNQPQHFGDGTRLSIL.